Listed here are 10 T cell receptor beta chains from one sample, sequenced in a study of neoadjuvant anti-PD-1 for oral cavity cancer. The time point is: after neoadjuvant nivolumab, at surgical resection. Profiling relied on immunoSEQ multiplex PCR, and the TCRdb table lists in-frame clones only, not all of them. The data contain roughly 14,000 clones, under 85% of them singletons. Sequenced material: PBMCs, taken after nivolumab (anti-PD-1) treatment. These receptors all come from a person between 40 and 85 years old with oral cavity squamous cell carcinoma.

This clone occurred a few times. The chain combines TRBV30 with TRBJ1-1; 7 bases line up with TRBD1. Trimming at V came to 2 bases and at J to 3 bases, leaving 3 bases not matched to a gene. Germline V gene data show CDR1 as GTSNPN and CDR2 as SVGIG (reference sequence). This CDR3 has 13 residues. This CDR3 reads CAWSRGGHTEAFF. The CDR3 bases are TGTGCCTGGAGTAGAGGGGGCCACACTGAAGCTTTCTTT.

The V and J genes are TRBV5-1 and TRBJ2-1, with 11 bases fitting TRBD2. Germline V lookup: CDR1 SGHRS, CDR2 YFSETQ. Trimming took 1 base from V and 7 from J; bases not matched to a gene: 13. The CDR3 is made up of 18 amino acids. CDR3 bases: TGCGCCAGCAGCTTGACTCTAGCGGGAGGACATAACTTAAATGAGCAGTTCTTC. It encodes CASSLTLAGGHNLNEQFF.

The chain joins TRBV30 to TRBJ1-2, with D maybe TRBD1 (5 bases). Trimming left V 4 bases short and J 8 bases short, with 11 bases between. Germline V lookup: CDR1 GTSNPN, CDR2 SVGIG (reference sequence). There are 11 residues in the CDR3. In DNA form, the CDR3 reads TGTGCCTGGACCGACGGGGGAGGCTACACCTTC. It specifies CAWTDGGGYTF. The full variable domain, completed using reference TRBV30 and TRBJ1-2, is SQTIHQWPATLVQPVGSPLSLECTVEGTSNPNLYWYRQAAGRGLQLLFYSVGIGQISSEVPQNLSASRPQDRQFILSSKKLLLSDSGFYLCAWTDGGGYTFGSGTRLTVV.

The chain carries TRBV7-3 and TRBJ2-2, with 8 bases lining up with TRBD1. Trimming took 10 bases from V and 1 from J; bases not matched to a gene: 8. The CDR3 totals 15 residues. Germline CDR1 and CDR2: SGHTA and FQGTGA. CDR3 sequence reads: CATRAGTGNTGELFF. CDR3 coding DNA: TGTGCCACGAGAGCCGGGACAGGGAACACCGGGGAGCTGTTTTTT.

The rearrangement links TRBV7-9 to TRBJ2-1; D not certain. With 5 bases removed from V and 8 bases from J, the gap between germline ends came to 19 bases. Germline V lookup: CDR1 SEHNR, CDR2 FQNEAQ (reference sequence). This CDR3 contains 15 residues. CDR3 residues: CASSPSGLPWDEQFF. The CDR3 DNA follows: TGTGCCAGCAGCCCAAGTGGGCTCCCGTGGGATGAGCAGTTCTTC.

This CDR3 reads CASSLPRSPLHF. For the CDR3, the DNA is TGTGCCAGCAGCTTACCCAGGTCACCCCTCCACTTT. The chain is built from TRBV7-9 and TRBJ1-6, with no clear D. CDR1 and CDR2 (germline): SEHNR, FQNEAQ (reference sequence). This CDR3 spans 12 amino acids. V dropped 2 bases and J dropped 10 bases, with 6 bases sitting between them.

This chain connects TRBV30 to TRBJ1-2; 7 bases match TRBD1. The germline V gene encodes CDR1 GTSNPN and CDR2 SVGIG (reference sequence). V lost 4 bases to trimming and J lost 3 bases; unmatched junction nucleotides: 8. This CDR3 is built from 14 residues. The CDR3 region has the DNA TGTGCCTGGAAGAGCAACAGGGGATACTATGGCTACACCTTC. Amino acids: CAWKSNRGYYGYTF.

The V and J genes are TRBV5-8 and TRBJ2-7; 7 positions match TRBD2. CDR3 length: 14 amino acids. Germline CDR1 SGHTS, CDR2 YDEGEE. Germline trimming cut 4 bases from V and 3 bases from J; bases unmatched to any gene: 7. For the CDR3, the DNA is TGTGCCAGCAGCCCGGGACTAACCATCTACGAGCAGTACTTC. It translates to CASSPGLTIYEQYF.

The genes are TRBV5-1 and TRBJ1-1, with D possibly matching TRBD1 (5 bases). CDR3 length: 15 amino acids. Germline CDR1 is SGHRS and CDR2 is YFSETQ. The V end lost 4 bases, the J end lost 1 base, and 14 bases lay between the germline ends. Here the CDR3 reads CASSIRGQPNTEAFF. The CDR3 nucleotides are TGCGCCAGCAGCATAAGGGGCCAGCCGAACACTGAAGCTTTCTTT.

V gene TRBV5-4 combines with J gene TRBJ1-3; D unclear. The germline V and J ends were trimmed by 0 bases and 1 base, with 2 bases remaining between them. This CDR3 region has 13 residues. In germline, CDR1 is SGHNT, CDR2 YYREEE (reference sequence). As DNA, the CDR3 is TGTGCCAGCAGCTTGGAGTCTGGAAACACCATATATTTT. Its protein is CASSLESGNTIYF.